This T cell receptor beta chain was sequenced for a study of CD8+CD57+ T cells in acquired aplastic anemia. Study overall: The DNA of sorted CD4+ and CD8+ cells averaged approximately 3.3 ug. Among healthy donors, CD4+ cells averaged about 9.9 million reads.

Trimming took off 1 base at V and 6 bases at J, with 16 bases between the two ends. The germline CDR1 and CDR2 sequences are SGHTA and FQGTGA. This CDR3 spans 15 amino acids. Using genomic DNA as the template, TCR beta VDJ and CDR3 profiling was carried out. Each CDR3 protein is one row after TCRdb ran MiXCR on the reads. The sample includes about 180,000 distinct CDR3 sequences, around 45% of them seen just once. In the case of this clonotype: What it binds is unknown.

Study-wide results and limits: In common between the patients and the controls were around 29 CD8+ CDR3 sequences. Researchers reported that CD8+ Simpson's diversity was not significantly different in patients versus controls.

The specimen was sorted CD4+, CD8+, or CD8+CD57+ T cells (not recorded which) from PBMCs. The TCR comes from a human donor in good health. This chain uses TRBV7-3 with TRBJ2-7, with unresolved D. The CDR3 DNA follows: TGTGCCAGCAGCTTAAGGCCGTCCCGTGAGGTCGAGCAGTACTTC. It yields the protein CASSLRPSREVEQYF. Full variable domain (remainder filled in from reference TRBV7-3 and TRBJ2-7): GAGVSQTPSNKVTEKGKYVELRCDPISGHTALYWYRQSLGQGPEFLIYFQGTGAADDSGLPNDRFFAVRPEGSVSTLKIQRTERGDSAVYLCASSLRPSREVEQYFGPGTRLTVT.